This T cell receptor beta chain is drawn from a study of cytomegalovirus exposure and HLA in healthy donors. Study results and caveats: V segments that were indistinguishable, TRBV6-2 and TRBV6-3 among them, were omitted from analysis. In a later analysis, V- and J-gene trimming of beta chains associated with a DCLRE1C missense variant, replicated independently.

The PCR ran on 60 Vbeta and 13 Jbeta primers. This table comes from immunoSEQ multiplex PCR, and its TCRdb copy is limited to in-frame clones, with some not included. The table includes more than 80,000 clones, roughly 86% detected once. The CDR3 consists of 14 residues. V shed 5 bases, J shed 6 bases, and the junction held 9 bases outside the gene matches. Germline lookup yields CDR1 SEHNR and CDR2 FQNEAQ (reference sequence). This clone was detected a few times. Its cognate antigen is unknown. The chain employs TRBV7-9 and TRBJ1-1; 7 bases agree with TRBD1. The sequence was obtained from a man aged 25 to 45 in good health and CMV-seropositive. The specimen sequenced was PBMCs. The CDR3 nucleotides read TGTGCCAGCAGCGGGGGACAGCCTTACGCTGAAGCTTTCTTT. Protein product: CASSGGQPYAEAFF.